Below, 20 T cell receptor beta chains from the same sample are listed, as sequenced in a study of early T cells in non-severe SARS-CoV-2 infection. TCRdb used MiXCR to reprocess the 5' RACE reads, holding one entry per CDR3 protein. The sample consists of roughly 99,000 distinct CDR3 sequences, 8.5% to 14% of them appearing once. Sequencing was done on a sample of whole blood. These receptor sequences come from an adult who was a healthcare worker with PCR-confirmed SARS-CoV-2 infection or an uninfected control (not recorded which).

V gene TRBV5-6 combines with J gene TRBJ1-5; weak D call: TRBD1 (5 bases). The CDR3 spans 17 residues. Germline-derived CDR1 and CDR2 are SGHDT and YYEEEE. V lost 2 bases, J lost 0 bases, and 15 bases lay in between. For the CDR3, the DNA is TGTGCCAGCAGCTTACACGCTGTGGGGCATAGCAATCAGCCCCAGCATTTT. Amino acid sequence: CASSLHAVGHSNQPQHF.

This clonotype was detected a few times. Written as DNA, the CDR3 is TGTGCCAGCAGCCCTAGCGGAACCTACAATGAGCAGTTCTTC. It translates to CASSPSGTYNEQFF. The chain uses TRBV28 and TRBJ2-1; 7 bases are shared with TRBD2. Germline CDR1 MDHEN, CDR2 SYDVKM. The CDR3 is made up of 14 amino acids. Trimming removed 6 bases from V and 2 bases from J; junction bases left unmatched: 4.

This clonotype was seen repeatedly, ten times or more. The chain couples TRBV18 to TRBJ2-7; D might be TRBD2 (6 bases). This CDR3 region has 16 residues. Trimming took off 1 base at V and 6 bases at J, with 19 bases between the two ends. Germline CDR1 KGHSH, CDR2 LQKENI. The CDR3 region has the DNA TGTGCCAGCTCACCACGAACTGGCGGGGCAGGGCGCGAGCAGTACTTC. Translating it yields CASSPRTGGAGREQYF. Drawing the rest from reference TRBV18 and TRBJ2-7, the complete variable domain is NAGVMQNPRHLVRRRGQEARLRCSPMKGHSHVYWYRQLPEEGLKFMVYLQKENIIDESGMPKERFSAEFPKEGPSILRIQQVVRGDSAAYFCASSPRTGGAGREQYFGPGTRLTVT.

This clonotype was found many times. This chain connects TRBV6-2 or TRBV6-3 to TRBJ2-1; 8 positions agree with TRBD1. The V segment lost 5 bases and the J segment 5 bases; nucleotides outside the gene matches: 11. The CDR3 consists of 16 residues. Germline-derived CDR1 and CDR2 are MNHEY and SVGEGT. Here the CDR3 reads CASSQYPGQEDNEQFF. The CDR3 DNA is TGTGCCAGCAGTCAGTATCCGGGACAGGAGGACAATGAGCAGTTCTTC.

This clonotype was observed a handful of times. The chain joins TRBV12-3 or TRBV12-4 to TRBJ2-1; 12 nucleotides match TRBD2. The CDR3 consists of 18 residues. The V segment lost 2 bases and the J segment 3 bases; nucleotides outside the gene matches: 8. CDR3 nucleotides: TGTGCCAGCAGTTTACGGCTAGCGGGAGGGGGCCTCTACAATGAGCAGTTCTTC. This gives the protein CASSLRLAGGGLYNEQFF.

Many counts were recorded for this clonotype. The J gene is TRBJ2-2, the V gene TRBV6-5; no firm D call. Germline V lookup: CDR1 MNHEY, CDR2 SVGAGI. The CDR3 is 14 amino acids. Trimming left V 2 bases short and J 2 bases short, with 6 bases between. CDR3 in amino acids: CASSYRLNTGELFF. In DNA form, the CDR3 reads TGTGCCAGCAGTTACAGGCTCAACACCGGGGAGCTGTTTTTT.

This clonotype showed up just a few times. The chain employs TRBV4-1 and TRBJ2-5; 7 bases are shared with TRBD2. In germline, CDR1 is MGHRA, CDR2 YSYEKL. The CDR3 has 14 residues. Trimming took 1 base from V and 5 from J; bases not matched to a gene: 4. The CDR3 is CASSQAGGPETQYF. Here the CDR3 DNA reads TGCGCCAGCAGCCAAGCGGGAGGTCCCGAGACCCAGTACTTC.

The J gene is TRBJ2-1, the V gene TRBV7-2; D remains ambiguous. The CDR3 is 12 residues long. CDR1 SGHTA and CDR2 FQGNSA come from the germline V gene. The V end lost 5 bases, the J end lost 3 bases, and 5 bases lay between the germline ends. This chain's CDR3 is CASSPNYNEQFF. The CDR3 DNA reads TGTGCCAGCAGCCCAAACTACAATGAGCAGTTCTTC.

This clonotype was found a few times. The CDR3 DNA reads as TGTGCCAGCAGTTTAGGGGCCGGCTATGAGCAGTTCTTC. As protein: CASSLGAGYEQFF. The chain couples TRBV12-3 or TRBV12-4 to TRBJ2-1; D not resolved. The CDR3 is made up of 13 amino acids. Trimming left V 1 base short and J 8 bases short, with 9 bases between.

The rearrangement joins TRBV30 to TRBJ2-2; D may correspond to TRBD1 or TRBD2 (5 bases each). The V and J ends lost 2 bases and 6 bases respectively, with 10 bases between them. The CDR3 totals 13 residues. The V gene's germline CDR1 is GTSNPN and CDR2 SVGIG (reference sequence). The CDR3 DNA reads TGTGCCTGGAGTCTCGTGGGGGCCGGGGAGCTGTTTTTT. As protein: CAWSLVGAGELFF.

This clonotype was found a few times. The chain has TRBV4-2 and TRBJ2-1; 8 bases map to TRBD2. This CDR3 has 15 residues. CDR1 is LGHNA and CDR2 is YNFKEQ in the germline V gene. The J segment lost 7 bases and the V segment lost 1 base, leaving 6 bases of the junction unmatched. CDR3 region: CASSQVQRELNEQFF. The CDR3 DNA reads TGTGCCAGCAGCCAAGTTCAGCGGGAGTTGAATGAGCAGTTCTTC.

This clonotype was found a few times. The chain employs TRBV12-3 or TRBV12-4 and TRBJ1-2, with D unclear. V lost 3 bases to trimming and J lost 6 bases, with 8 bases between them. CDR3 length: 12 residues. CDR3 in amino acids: CASSFDGNGYTF. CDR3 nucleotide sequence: TGTGCCAGCAGTTTCGACGGGAATGGCTACACCTTC.

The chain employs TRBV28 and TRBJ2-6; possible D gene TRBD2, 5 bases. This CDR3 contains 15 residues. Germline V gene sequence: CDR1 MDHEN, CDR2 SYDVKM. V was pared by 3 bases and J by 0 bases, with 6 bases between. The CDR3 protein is CASSFAGSGANVLTF. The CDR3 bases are TGTGCCAGCAGTTTTGCGGGCTCTGGGGCCAACGTCCTGACTTTC.

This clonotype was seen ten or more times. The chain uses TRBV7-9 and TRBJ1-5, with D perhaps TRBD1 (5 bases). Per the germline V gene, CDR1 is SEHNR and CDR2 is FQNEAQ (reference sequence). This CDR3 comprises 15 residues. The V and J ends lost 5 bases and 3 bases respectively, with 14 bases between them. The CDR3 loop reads CASSLATGFNQPQHF. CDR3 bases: TGTGCCAGCAGCCTGGCCACAGGATTCAATCAGCCCCAGCATTTT. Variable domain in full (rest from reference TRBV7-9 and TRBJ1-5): DTGVSQNPRHKITKRGQNVTFRCDPISEHNRLYWYRQTLGQGPEFLTYFQNEAQLEKSRLLSDRFSAERPKGSFSTLEIQRTEQGDSAMYLCASSLATGFNQPQHFGDGTRLSIL.

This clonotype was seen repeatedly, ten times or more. CDR3 bases: TGTGCCAGCAGCTCTCTCGAATCTAGCGGTCCTTCAAAGCAGTACTTC. Amino acid sequence: CASSSLESSGPSKQYF. The chain employs TRBV28 and TRBJ2-7, with 7 positions matching TRBD2. The ends lost 6 bases at V and 8 bases at J; junction bases unmatched: 19. CDR1 is MDHEN and CDR2 is SYDVKM in the germline V gene. The CDR3 covers 16 residues.

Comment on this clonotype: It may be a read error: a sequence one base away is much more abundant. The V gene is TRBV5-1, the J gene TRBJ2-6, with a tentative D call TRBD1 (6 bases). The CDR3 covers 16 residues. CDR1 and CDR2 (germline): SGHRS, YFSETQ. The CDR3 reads CTSKAGALSGANVLTF. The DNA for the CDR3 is TGCACCAGCAAGGCAGGGGCGCTCTCTGGGGCCAACGTCCTGACTTTC.

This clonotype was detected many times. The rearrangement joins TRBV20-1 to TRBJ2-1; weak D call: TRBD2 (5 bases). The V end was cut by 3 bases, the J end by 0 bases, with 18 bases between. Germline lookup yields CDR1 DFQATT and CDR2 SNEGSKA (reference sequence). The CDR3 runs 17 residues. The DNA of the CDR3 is TGCAGTGCTAGGGGGAGTCCGGGTAGGCCCTCCTACAATGAGCAGTTCTTC. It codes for CSARGSPGRPSYNEQFF.

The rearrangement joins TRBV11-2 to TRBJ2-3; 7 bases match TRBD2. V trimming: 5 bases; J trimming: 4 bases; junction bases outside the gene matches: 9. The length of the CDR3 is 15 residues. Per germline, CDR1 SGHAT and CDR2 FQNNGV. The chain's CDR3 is CASSPMGGVSDTQYF. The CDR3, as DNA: TGTGCCAGCAGCCCTATGGGGGGGGTCTCAGATACGCAGTATTTT. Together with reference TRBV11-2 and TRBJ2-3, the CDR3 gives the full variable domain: EAGVAQSPRYKIIEKRQSVAFWCNPISGHATLYWYQQILGQGPKLLIQFQNNGVVDDSQLPKDRFSAERLKGVDSTLKIQPAKLEDSAVYLCASSPMGGVSDTQYFGPGTRLTVL.

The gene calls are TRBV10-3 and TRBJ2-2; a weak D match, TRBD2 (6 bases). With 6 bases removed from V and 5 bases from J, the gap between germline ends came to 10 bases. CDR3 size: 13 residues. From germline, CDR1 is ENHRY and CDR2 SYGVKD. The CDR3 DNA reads TGTGCCATCAGCGGGACTTATACCGGGGAGCTGTTTTTT. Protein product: CAISGTYTGELFF.

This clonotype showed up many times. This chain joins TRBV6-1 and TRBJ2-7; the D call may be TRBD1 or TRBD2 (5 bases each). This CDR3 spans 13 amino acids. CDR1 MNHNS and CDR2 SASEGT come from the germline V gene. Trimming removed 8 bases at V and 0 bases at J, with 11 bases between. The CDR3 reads CASPGTGSYEQYF. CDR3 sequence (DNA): TGTGCCAGCCCAGGGACCGGCTCCTACGAGCAGTACTTC.